These 26 T cell receptor beta chains were all obtained from the same sample, sequenced in a study of shared clonotypes between healthy human individuals. The method was immunoSEQ multiplex PCR; TCRdb's version includes in-frame clones alone and lacks a portion of them. The data contain 2 million to 2.5 million clones, around 95% of them singletons. Material: naive CD4+ T cells sorted from blood. Documented subset: CD45RA+ positively selected. The receptors stem from a man younger than 30 in good health.

The J gene is TRBJ2-1, the V gene TRBV5-5, with D possibly being TRBD2 (6 bases). The CDR3 loop spans 15 amino acids. CDR1 and CDR2 from the germline V gene are SGHKS and YYEKEE (reference sequence). V gave up 4 bases and J gave up 0 bases, with 11 bases separating them. The CDR3 loop is CASSGGLSSYNEQFF. The CDR3 region has the DNA TGTGCCAGCAGCGGGGGACTTTCCTCCTACAATGAGCAGTTCTTC.

The chain recombines TRBV4-3 with TRBJ2-3; D unresolved. Germline CDR1 LGHNA, CDR2 YSLEER. This CDR3 spans 15 amino acids. V was clipped by 1 base and J by 2 bases, with 10 bases between them. CDR3 bases: TGCGCCAGCAGCCAAGGTTTTACATCCACAGATACGCAGTATTTT. This gives the protein CASSQGFTSTDTQYF.

This chain uses TRBV19 with TRBJ1-6; D may be TRBD1 (5 bases). Germline lookup yields CDR1 LNHDA and CDR2 SQIVND (reference sequence). CDR3 size: 16 residues. The germline V and J ends were trimmed by 6 bases and 8 bases, with 20 bases remaining between them. CDR3 DNA sequence: TGTGCCAGTAGCCATGGGACGGCGGGGGTCGATTCACCCCTCCACTTT. This encodes CASSHGTAGVDSPLHF.

This clone was recorded once. This same CDR3 is encoded by further DNA sequences in the sample. V gene TRBV18 combines with J gene TRBJ1-5; D uncertain. CDR1 is KGHSH, CDR2 LQKENI, per germline. The V gene lost 1 base and the J gene lost 2 bases, with 9 bases spanning the gap. The CDR3 extends over 15 amino acids. The CDR3 DNA follows: TGTGCCAGCTCACCACAGGGCGGTGGCAATCAGCCCCAGCATTTT. Translation: CASSPQGGGNQPQHF.

The rearrangement joins TRBV20-1 to TRBJ1-1; unclear D gene. The CDR3 is 11 amino acids. CDR1 and CDR2 (germline): DFQATT, SNEGSKA (reference sequence). V lost 1 base, J lost 11 bases, and 11 bases lay in between. This CDR3 is CSARVGVEAFF. DNA for the CDR3: TGCAGTGCTAGAGTTGGCGTTGAGGCTTTCTTT.

This chain joins TRBV30 and TRBJ2-7; D assignment may be TRBD1 or TRBD2 (6 bases each). The CDR3 runs 17 residues. CDR1 and CDR2 (germline): GTSNPN, SVGIG (reference sequence). Trimming removed 0 bases at V and 7 bases at J, with 25 bases between. CDR3 sequence reads: CAWSVGGRLVGWDEQYF. The CDR3 DNA is TGTGCCTGGAGTGTAGGGGGGAGGCTGGTGGGATGGGATGAGCAGTACTTC.

The chain joins TRBV10-3 to TRBJ2-7; maybe TRBD2 (6 bases). V lost 6 bases and J 6 bases, leaving 12 bases between the germline ends. The length of the CDR3 is 12 residues. Germline loops: CDR1 ENHRY, CDR2 SYGVKD. The CDR3 here is CAISGLLLEQYF. The CDR3 DNA reads TGTGCCATCAGCGGACTACTTCTCGAGCAGTACTTC.

J is TRBJ1-2 and V is TRBV4-1; unclear D gene. CDR1 is MGHRA and CDR2 is YSYEKL in the germline V gene. V was shortened by 3 bases and J by 8 bases, with 13 bases between the two germline ends. This CDR3 is 13 amino acids long. CDR3 region: CASSQMGLSGYTF. The CDR3, as DNA: TGCGCCAGCAGCCAGATGGGCCTATCAGGCTACACCTTC.

The chain combines TRBV2 with TRBJ1-6; no reliable D call. V was trimmed by 3 bases and J by 6 bases, leaving 9 bases between them. The CDR3 is 14 residues long. CDR1 is SNHLY, CDR2 FYNNEI, per germline. Here the CDR3 reads CASSDGPLNSPLHF. The CDR3 bases are TGTGCCAGCAGTGATGGACCGCTTAATTCACCCCTCCACTTT.

The chain employs TRBV7-2 and TRBJ2-1, with D possibly being TRBD1 (5 bases). The CDR3 sequence is 15 residues long. Germline-derived CDR1 and CDR2 are SGHTA and FQGNSA. Trimming shortened V by 0 bases and J by 2 bases, and 8 bases separated the two germline ends. DNA for the CDR3: TGTGCCAGCAGCTTAGCGACAGCGACCTACAATGAGCAGTTCTTC. As protein: CASSLATATYNEQFF. Combining the CDR3 with reference TRBV7-2 and TRBJ2-1 gives the whole variable domain GAGVSQSPSNKVTEKGKDVELRCDPISGHTALYWYRQSLGQGLEFLIYFQGNSAPDKSGLPSDRFSAERTGGSVSTLTIQRTQQEDSAVYLCASSLATATYNEQFFGPGTRLTVL.

V gene TRBV5-4 combines with J gene TRBJ2-7; D remains ambiguous. CDR1 and CDR2 from the germline V gene are SGHNT and YYREEE (reference sequence). Trimming took 4 bases from V and 6 from J, leaving 14 bases between them. This CDR3 is 13 amino acids long. CDR3 sequence: CASSKGSVGEQYF. For the CDR3, the DNA is TGTGCCAGCAGCAAAGGGTCCGTCGGCGAGCAGTACTTC.

This clone occurred once. The chain is built from TRBV5-1 and TRBJ2-5; a possible D gene is TRBD1 (5 bases). The CDR3 length is 15 residues. Trimming removed 4 bases from V and 4 bases from J, with 17 bases in between. Looked up from germline, CDR1 is SGHRS and CDR2 is YFSETQ. CDR3 nucleotides: TGCGCCAGCAGCCAGATTGGGGCATCGGCAGAGACCCAGTACTTC. Translating it yields CASSQIGASAETQYF.

This clone was seen a handful of times. The V call is TRBV18, the J call TRBJ2-7, with 8 bases aligning to TRBD2. The V segment lost 5 bases and the J segment 1 base; nucleotides outside the gene matches: 4. This CDR3 spans 14 amino acids. Germline lookup yields CDR1 KGHSH and CDR2 LQKENI. CDR3 region: CASSTGTRSYEQYF. The CDR3 region has the DNA TGTGCCAGCTCAACCGGGACTAGGTCCTACGAGCAGTACTTC.

The chain has TRBV18 and TRBJ1-5; D is perhaps TRBD1 (5 bases). The V end was cut by 6 bases, the J end by 6 bases, with 12 bases between. Germline lookup yields CDR1 KGHSH and CDR2 LQKENI. The CDR3 consists of 13 residues. The CDR3 region is CASSRGVSQPQHF. The CDR3 DNA is TGTGCCAGCTCCCGGGGGGTAAGTCAGCCCCAGCATTTT.

The chain carries TRBV10-3 and TRBJ2-1, with D possibly TRBD1 on 6 matching bases. The CDR3 has 14 residues. The V end was cut by 3 bases, the J end by 6 bases, with 12 bases between. Germline V gene sequence: CDR1 ENHRY, CDR2 SYGVKD. The CDR3 spells CAISDYEGGNEQFF. CDR3 DNA: TGTGCCATCAGTGATTATGAAGGGGGCAATGAGCAGTTCTTC.

DNA for the CDR3: TGTGCCAGCAGCTTAGACTGGGGGGTCGGAAATAACAATGAGCAGTTCTTC. This encodes CASSLDWGVGNNNEQFF. The chain is built from TRBV7-2 and TRBJ2-1; possible D gene TRBD2, 6 bases. The germline V and J ends were trimmed by 1 base and 5 bases, with 18 bases remaining between them. Germline-derived CDR1 and CDR2 are SGHTA and FQGNSA. This CDR3 contains 17 residues.

The chain uses TRBV4-1 and TRBJ2-7; 8 bases are a match to TRBD1. Germline-derived CDR1 and CDR2 are MGHRA and YSYEKL. Germline trimming cut 1 base from V and 6 bases from J; bases unmatched to any gene: 11. The CDR3 contains 16 residues. CDR3 sequence (DNA): TGCGCCAGCAGCCAAGCCCCGTCACAGGGGGTTGGCGAGCAGTACTTC. This gives the protein CASSQAPSQGVGEQYF.

This clone was counted a single time. V and J are TRBV7-2 and TRBJ2-2; 9 bases fit TRBD1. The CDR3 sequence is 14 residues long. V was pared by 5 bases and J by 6 bases, with 4 bases of the junction left unmatched. The germline V gene encodes CDR1 SGHTA and CDR2 FQGNSA. CDR3 bases: TGTGCCAGCAGCCCGGACAGGGGCTCCGGGGAGCTGTTTTTT. Residues: CASSPDRGSGELFF.

This rearrangement joins TRBV10-3 to TRBJ1-1, with a weak D call TRBD1 (6 bases). With 4 bases removed from V and 6 bases from J, the gap between germline ends came to 12 bases. Germline V gene lookup returns CDR1 ENHRY and CDR2 SYGVKD. This CDR3 spans 13 amino acids. CDR3 sequence: CAISANPGAEAFF. The CDR3 nucleotides read TGTGCCATCAGTGCCAATCCAGGGGCTGAAGCTTTCTTT.

A note on this clone: This may be a read error: a much more frequent sequence differs by one nucleotide. The chain is built from TRBV5-4 and TRBJ2-7; 7 nucleotides match TRBD1. The V segment lost 4 bases and the J segment 1 base; nucleotides outside the gene matches: 2. CDR1 and CDR2 from the germline V gene are SGHNT and YYREEE (reference sequence). The CDR3 runs to 13 residues. The CDR3 spells CASSRGQSYEQYF. DNA of the CDR3: TGTGCCAGCAGCAGGGGACAGTCCTACGAGCAGTACTTC.

The chain uses TRBV2 and TRBJ2-7; no clear D gene. The germline CDR1 and CDR2 sequences are SNHLY and FYNNEI. CDR3 size: 10 residues. Trimming cost V 7 bases and J 7 bases, with 8 bases left between them. The CDR3: CASKIREQYF. The CDR3 DNA follows: TGTGCCAGCAAGATCAGGGAGCAGTACTTC.

The gene calls are TRBV28 and TRBJ2-2, with D uncertain. The V and J ends lost 10 bases and 0 bases respectively, with 9 bases between them. From germline, CDR1 is MDHEN and CDR2 SYDVKM. This CDR3 comprises 13 residues. The CDR3 DNA follows: TGTGCCACCCCAAGCCCGAACACCGGGGAGCTGTTTTTT. Translated: CATPSPNTGELFF.

This clone was counted once. The junction shows a germline mismatch at one end, possibly a read error. CDR3 sequence: CASSHGTGPQVF. For the CDR3, the DNA is TGTGCCAGCAGTCACGGGACAGGGCCGCAAGTATTT. The J gene is TRBJ1-5, the V gene TRBV6-5; 9 bases map to TRBD1. This CDR3 has 12 amino acids. CDR1 is MNHEY, CDR2 SVGAGI, per germline.

This chain links TRBV29-1 with TRBJ2-7; no clear D. Trimming took off 4 bases at V and 6 bases at J, with 13 bases between the two ends. The germline gives CDR1 SQVTM, CDR2 ANQGSEA. The CDR3 length is 12 residues. The CDR3 here is CSVGQAQSEQYF. In DNA form, the CDR3 reads TGCAGCGTTGGGCAGGCTCAGAGCGAGCAGTACTTC.

V is TRBV9 and J is TRBJ2-2, with D possibly matching TRBD2 (7 bases). V gave up 3 bases and J gave up 4 bases, with 13 bases separating them. The germline V gene has CDR1 SGDLS and CDR2 YYNGEE. The CDR3 covers 15 residues. In nucleotides, the CDR3 is TGTGCCAGCAGCGCCCACGGGGGGCCCACCGGGGAGCTGTTTTTT. Its translation: CASSAHGGPTGELFF.

The rearrangement joins TRBV6-6 to TRBJ2-5, with 9 bases lining up with TRBD1. The CDR3 consists of 14 residues. Trimming took 4 bases from V and 2 from J; bases not matched to a gene: 2. Germline values: CDR1 MNHNY, CDR2 SVGAGI (reference sequence). The CDR3 loop reads CASSWGTGQETQYF. CDR3 coding DNA: TGTGCCAGCAGTTGGGGGACAGGGCAAGAGACCCAGTACTTC.